The 10 T cell receptor beta chains below come from one sample, sequenced in a study of graft-versus-host responses after intestinal transplantation. The antigens these receptors bind are not known. Sequencing was performed with immunoSEQ multiplex PCR; in TCRdb, only in-frame clones are kept and a portion is missing. The table shows around 31,000 clones, with about four fifths occurring only once. This sample comprised unstimulated CD8+ T cells sorted from spleen or lymph node cells, obtained before intestinal transplant. The receptor source for this set is a human donor who received an intestinal transplant.

The chain recombines TRBV7-9 with TRBJ2-5; TRBD1 might be the D (6 bases). With 5 bases removed from V and 0 bases from J, the gap between germline ends came to 13 bases. CDR3 size: 15 residues. Germline CDR1 and CDR2: SEHNR and FQNEAQ (reference sequence). For the CDR3, the DNA is TGTGCCAGCAGCCCCCGGGACATAAACCAAGAGACCCAGTACTTC. Its protein product is CASSPRDINQETQYF.

The chain recombines TRBV28 with TRBJ2-7; 9 positions match TRBD1. The germline CDR1 and CDR2 sequences are MDHEN and SYDVKM. The V gene end was trimmed by 1 base and the J gene end by 2 bases; junction bases not matched to a gene: 9. This CDR3 comprises 17 residues. The DNA for the CDR3 is TGTGCCAGCAGTTTATTCCTCGGACAGGGGTTCACCTACGAGCAGTACTTC. This encodes CASSLFLGQGFTYEQYF.

For the CDR3, the DNA is TGTGCCAGCAGCAATAGGAGGGAGGGGTACAATGAGCAGTTCTTC. This sequence encodes CASSNRREGYNEQFF. This sequence joins TRBV7-6 and TRBJ2-1; 7 nucleotides align to TRBD2. The CDR3 loop spans 15 amino acids. V lost 5 bases, J lost 4 bases, and 8 bases stayed unmatched. Germline V gene sequence: CDR1 SGHVS, CDR2 FNYEAQ.

This clone is medium-sized within its sample. This chain joins TRBV4-1 and TRBJ1-2; TRBD1 might be the D (5 bases). This CDR3 comprises 16 residues. Deletions cut 0 bases from V and 1 base from J, with 12 bases between. Looked up from germline, CDR1 is MGHRA and CDR2 is YSYEKL. The CDR3 nucleotides are TGCGCCAGCAGCCAAGATCGAGGGACTTTTAACTATGGCTACACCTTC. It encodes CASSQDRGTFNYGYTF.

V usage is TRBV2 and J usage is TRBJ2-1, with D possibly being TRBD2 (6 bases). Germline V gene lookup returns CDR1 SNHLY and CDR2 FYNNEI. Trimming took 7 bases from V and 1 from J, leaving 17 bases between them. This CDR3 is 16 amino acids long. CDR3 protein: CASKGLDSWSYNEQFF. The CDR3 DNA is TGTGCCAGCAAGGGACTTGACTCGTGGTCCTACAATGAGCAGTTCTTC.

This chain connects TRBV5-1 to TRBJ1-1; D call uncertain. CDR3 length equals 15 residues. CDR1 and CDR2 from the germline V gene are SGHRS and YFSETQ. V lost 0 bases and J lost 4, with 13 bases in between. The CDR3: CASSLGPGSPTEAFF. The CDR3 bases are TGCGCCAGCAGCTTGGGGCCGGGGTCCCCCACTGAAGCTTTCTTT.

This rearrangement joins TRBV27 to TRBJ2-3, with 7 bases that match TRBD2. The CDR3 covers 15 residues. Germline values: CDR1 MNHEY, CDR2 SMNVEV (reference sequence). Trimming cost V 3 bases and J 1 base; bases outside gene matches: 4. The CDR3 is CASSFTSERTDTQYF. The CDR3, as DNA: TGTGCCAGCAGTTTTACTAGCGAGCGCACAGATACGCAGTATTTT.

The J gene is TRBJ1-3, the V gene TRBV27, with a tentative D call TRBD1 (6 bases). The CDR3 length is 15 residues. V was shortened by 3 bases and J by 4 bases, with 13 bases between the two germline ends. CDR1 and CDR2 from the germline V gene are MNHEY and SMNVEV (reference sequence). In DNA form, the CDR3 reads TGTGCCAGCAGTTTTTTTGGGGGCTCCGGAAACACCATATATTTT. Translated: CASSFFGGSGNTIYF.

The genes are TRBV2 and TRBJ2-7; no clear D gene. The CDR3 contains 12 residues. Germline assignment: CDR1 SNHLY and CDR2 FYNNEI. Trimming removed 2 bases at V and 3 bases at J, with 5 bases between. CDR3 sequence (DNA): TGTGCCAGCAGTGAACCTCGCTACGAGCAGTACTTC. This encodes CASSEPRYEQYF. The full variable domain, rest sourced from reference TRBV2 and TRBJ2-7, is EPEVTQTPSHQVTQMGQEVILRCVPISNHLYFYWYRQILGQKVEFLVSFYNNEISEKSEIFDDQFSVERPDGSNFTLKIRSTKLEDSAMYFCASSEPRYEQYFGPGTRLTVT.

The chain combines TRBV7-9 with TRBJ2-3; 12 bases line up with TRBD2. Unmatched junction bases numbered 12, after V lost 5 bases and J lost 0 bases. This CDR3 spans 19 amino acids. The germline CDR1 and CDR2 sequences are SEHNR and FQNEAQ (reference sequence). The CDR3: CASSPQLAGGPYSTDTQYF. CDR3 in DNA: TGTGCCAGCAGCCCCCAACTAGCGGGGGGACCATATAGCACAGATACGCAGTATTTT.